A single sample gave rise to the 6 T cell receptor beta chains below, sequenced in a study of vaccination effects on CD4 cells after COVID-19. Antigen-specific CD4+ T cells were expanded with viral peptide pools in the ViraFEST assay before sequencing. The culture ran for 10 days before CD4+ T cells were isolated. Their antigen targets remain unknown. Repertoires were generated with immunoSEQ multiplex PCR, while TCRdb's copy carries only in-frame clones and drops some. The repertoire consists of around 83,000 clones, with 74% occurring once and the leading ten covering roughly 1.7%. The material was CD4+ T cells from PBMCs cultured with HCoV-229E spike peptides, obtained before COVID-19 vaccination. Every receptor here comes from a human donor who received a COVID-19 vaccine.

This sequence joins TRBV5-4 and TRBJ2-1, with a tentative D call TRBD1 (6 bases). Germline V lookup: CDR1 SGHNT, CDR2 YYREEE (reference sequence). This CDR3 has 18 amino acids. Trimming shortened V by 0 bases and J by 0 bases, and 16 bases separated the two germline ends. The CDR3 DNA reads TGTGCCAGCAGCTTGGGCCGGGTTACAGGGAACTCCTACAATGAGCAGTTCTTC. Translation: CASSLGRVTGNSYNEQFF.

The rearrangement links TRBV30 to TRBJ2-1; the D call may be TRBD1 or TRBD2 (7 bases each). The V gene lost 4 bases and the J gene lost 0 bases, with 16 bases spanning the gap. The CDR3 length is 16 residues. The germline V gene has CDR1 GTSNPN and CDR2 SVGIG (reference sequence). The CDR3, as DNA: TGTGCCTGGATAGGGGGCGGGGGCCTCTCCTACAATGAGCAGTTCTTC. Protein product: CAWIGGGGLSYNEQFF.

This rearrangement joins TRBV5-4 to TRBJ2-1; no clear D. V was cut by 2 bases and J by 8 bases, with 11 bases left in between. The CDR3 extends over 13 amino acids. Per the germline V gene, CDR1 is SGHNT and CDR2 is YYREEE (reference sequence). The CDR3 loop is CASSFTSEDEQFF. The CDR3 DNA reads as TGTGCCAGCAGCTTTACCAGTGAGGATGAGCAGTTCTTC.

This clone was picked up a small number of times. The chain couples TRBV2 to TRBJ2-7; D may be TRBD2 (6 bases). The CDR3 is 14 residues long. Germline loops: CDR1 SNHLY, CDR2 FYNNEI. Trimming shortened V by 10 bases and J by 2 bases, and 18 bases separated the two germline ends. The CDR3 nucleotides read TGTGCCACCCAAGTGGAGGGTGGGGCCTACGAGCAGTACGTC. Its translation is CATQVEGGAYEQYV.

This chain links TRBV24-1 with TRBJ2-5; unclear D gene. This CDR3 is built from 12 residues. The germline V gene encodes CDR1 KGHDR and CDR2 SFDVKD. Deletions cut 4 bases from V and 2 bases from J, with 4 bases between. The chain's CDR3 is CATSDLQETQYF. CDR3 DNA: TGTGCCACCAGTGACCTACAAGAGACCCAGTACTTC.

This chain connects TRBV15 to TRBJ1-3; D perhaps matches TRBD1 (6 bases). Trimming shortened V by 0 bases and J by 0 bases, and 12 bases separated the two germline ends. Germline CDR1 reads LNHNV; CDR2 reads YYDKDF (reference sequence). The CDR3 consists of 17 residues. The CDR3 is CATSRDKRGYSGNTIYF. CDR3 DNA: TGTGCCACCAGCAGAGATAAGAGGGGGTACTCTGGAAACACCATATATTTT.